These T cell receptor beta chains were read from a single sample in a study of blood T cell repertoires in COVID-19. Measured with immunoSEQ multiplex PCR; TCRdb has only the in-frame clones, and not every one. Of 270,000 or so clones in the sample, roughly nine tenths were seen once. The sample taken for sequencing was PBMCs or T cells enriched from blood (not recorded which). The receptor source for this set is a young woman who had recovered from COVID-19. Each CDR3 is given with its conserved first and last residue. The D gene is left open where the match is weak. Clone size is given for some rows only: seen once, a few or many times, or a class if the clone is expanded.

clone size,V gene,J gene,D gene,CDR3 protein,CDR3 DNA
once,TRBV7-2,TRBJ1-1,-,CASSLASVWTEAFF,TGTGCCAGCAGCTTAGCTTCGGTTTGGACTGAAGCTTTCTTT
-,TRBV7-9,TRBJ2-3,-,CASSLAVPASTQYF,TGTGCCAGCAGCTTAGCGGTTCCAGCGAGTACGCAGTATTTT
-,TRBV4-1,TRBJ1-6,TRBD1,CASSQEGDRYNSPLHF,TGCGCCAGCAGCCAAGAGGGGGACAGATATAATTCACCCCTCCACTTT
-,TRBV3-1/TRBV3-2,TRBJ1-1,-,CASSQVLFGLNTEAFF,TGTGCCAGCAGCCAAGTACTCTTTGGGCTGAACACTGAAGCTTTCTTT
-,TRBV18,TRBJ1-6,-,CASSPPRNSPLHF,TGTGCCAGCTCCCCCCCGAGGAATTCACCCCTCCACTTT
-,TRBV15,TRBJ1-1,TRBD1,CATSGRQGAPLFEAFF,TGTGCCACCAGCGGACGGCAGGGGGCCCCCCTCTTTGAAGCTTTCTTT
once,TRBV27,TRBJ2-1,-,CASSNPPGAGVNEQFF,TGTGCCAGCAGTAACCCCCCGGGGGCGGGAGTCAATGAGCAGTTCTTC
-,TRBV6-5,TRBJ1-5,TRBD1,CASNQKTGGNQPQHF,TGTGCCAGCAACCAAAAGACAGGGGGCAATCAGCCCCAGCATTTT
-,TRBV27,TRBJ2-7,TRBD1,CASSLDRVDSYEQYF,TGTGCCAGCAGTTTGGACAGGGTGGACTCCTACGAGCAGTACTTC
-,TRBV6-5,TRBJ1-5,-,CASSNPGYNQPQHF,TGTGCCAGCAGTAACCCCGGTTACAATCAGCCCCAGCATTTT
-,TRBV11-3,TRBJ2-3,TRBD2,CASSLGGTSGTDTQYF,TGTGCCAGCAGCTTAGGTGGGACTAGCGGCACAGATACGCAGTATTTT
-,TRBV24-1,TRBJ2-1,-,CATRAGSNEQFF,TGTGCCACCAGGGCGGGGTCAAATGAGCAGTTCTTC
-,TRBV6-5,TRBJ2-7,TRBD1,CASSRFRGSTYEQYF,TGTGCCAGCAGCCGATTCAGGGGGTCCACCTACGAGCAGTACTTC
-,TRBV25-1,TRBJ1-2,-,CASSEYGDRGYGYTF,TGTGCCAGCAGTGAATATGGGGATCGGGGCTATGGCTACACCTTC
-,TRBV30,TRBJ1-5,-,CAWSVLSNQPQHF,TGTGCCTGGAGTGTACTAAGTAATCAGCCCCAGCATTTT
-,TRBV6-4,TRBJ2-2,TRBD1,CASSDKGAAANTGELFF,TGTGCCAGCAGTGACAAGGGGGCGGCGGCGAACACCGGGGAGCTGTTTTTT
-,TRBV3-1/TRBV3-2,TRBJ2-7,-,CASSQAFYRGTRYEQYF,TGTGCCAGCAGCCAAGCCTTTTATAGGGGGACCCGCTACGAGCAGTACTTC
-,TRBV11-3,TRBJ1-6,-,CASSPTGPTLSNSPLHF,TGTGCCAGCAGCCCTACAGGGCCCACACTAAGTAATTCACCCCTCCACTTT
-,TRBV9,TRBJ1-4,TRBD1,CASSATGQGRLDEKLFF,TGTGCCAGCAGCGCCACGGGACAGGGGCGGCTCGATGAAAAACTGTTTTTT
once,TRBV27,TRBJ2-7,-,CASRRSGRSEQYF,TGTGCCAGCAGAAGGAGCGGGCGAAGCGAGCAGTACTTC
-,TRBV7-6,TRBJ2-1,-,CASSLRIAEHSYNEQFF,TGTGCCAGCAGCTTACGGATAGCGGAACACTCCTACAATGAGCAGTTCTTC
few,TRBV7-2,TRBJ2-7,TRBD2,CASSLGLAGREQYF,TGTGCCAGCAGCTTAGGACTAGCGGGGCGTGAGCAGTACTTC
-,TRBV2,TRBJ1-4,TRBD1,CASRDRGLREKLFF,TGTGCCAGCAGGGACAGGGGGCTACGAGAAAAACTGTTTTTT
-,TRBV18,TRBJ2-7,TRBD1,CASSVGQGVAYEQYF,TGTGCCAGCTCAGTGGGACAGGGGGTGGCATACGAGCAGTACTTC
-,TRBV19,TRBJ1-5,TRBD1,CASTRTGRQPQHF,TGTGCCAGTACAAGGACAGGGAGACAGCCCCAGCATTTT
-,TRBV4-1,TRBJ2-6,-,CASSPQPRWPGANVLTF,TGCGCCAGCAGCCCCCAACCCAGGTGGCCTGGGGCCAACGTCCTGACTTTC
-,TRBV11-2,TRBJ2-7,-,CASSLEITSTSYEQYF,TGTGCCAGCAGCTTAGAGATAACTTCAACCTCCTACGAGCAGTACTTC
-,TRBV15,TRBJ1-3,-,CATSRVGGNFGNTIYF,TGTGCCACCAGCAGAGTCGGTGGTAATTTTGGAAACACCATATATTTT
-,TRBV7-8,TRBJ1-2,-,CASSSAEPGISNGYTF,TGTGCCAGCAGCTCTGCGGAGCCGGGGATCAGTAATGGCTACACCTTC
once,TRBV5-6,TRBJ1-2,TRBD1,CASSWDRANYGYTF,TGTGCCAGCAGCTGGGACAGGGCCAACTATGGCTACACCTTC
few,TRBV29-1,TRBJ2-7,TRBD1,CSVGSTGGIYEQYF,TGCAGCGTCGGATCGACAGGGGGAATCTACGAGCAGTACTTC
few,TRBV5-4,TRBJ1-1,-,CASSLVQGMNTEAFF,TGTGCCAGCAGCTTGGTTCAGGGGATGAACACTGAAGCTTTCTTT
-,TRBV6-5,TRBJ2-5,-,CASRPGVFDQETQYF,TGTGCCAGCAGGCCGGGGGTATTTGACCAAGAGACCCAGTACTTC
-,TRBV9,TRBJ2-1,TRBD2,CASSVVRLAGYNEQFF,TGTGCCAGCAGCGTAGTTCGACTAGCGGGGTACAATGAGCAGTTCTTC
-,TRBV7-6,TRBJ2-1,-,CASSHRDSPNEQFF,TGTGCCAGCAGCCATCGGGACTCGCCTAATGAGCAGTTCTTC
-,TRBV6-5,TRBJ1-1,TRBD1,CASSRKQGAGTEAFF,TGTGCCAGCAGCCGCAAACAGGGGGCCGGCACTGAAGCTTTCTTT
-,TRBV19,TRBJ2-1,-,CASSMILYNEQFF,TGTGCCAGTAGTATGATCCTATACAATGAGCAGTTCTTC
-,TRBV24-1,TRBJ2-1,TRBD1,CATSDPTGGVYNEQFF,TGTGCCACCAGTGATCCTACAGGGGGCGTCTACAATGAGCAGTTCTTC
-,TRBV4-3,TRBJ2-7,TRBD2,CASSQETSGTSLTYEQYF,TGCGCCAGCAGCCAAGAAACTAGCGGAACTTCTTTAACCTACGAGCAGTACTTC
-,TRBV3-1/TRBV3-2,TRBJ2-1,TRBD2,CASSQEGSGGALNEQFF,TGTGCCAGCAGCCAAGAGGGTAGCGGGGGGGCCCTGAATGAGCAGTTCTTC
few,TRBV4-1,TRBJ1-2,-,CASSQDRSISVGRGYGYTF,TGCGCCAGCAGCCAAGATCGGAGTATTTCTGTGGGGCGAGGCTATGGCTACACCTTC
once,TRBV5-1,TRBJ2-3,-,CASTLEGGANTDTQYF,TGCGCCAGCACCCTGGAGGGCGGAGCAAACACAGATACGCAGTATTTT
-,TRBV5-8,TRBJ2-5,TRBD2,CASSRSGGSLLKTQYF,TGTGCCAGCAGCCGGTCTGGCGGGAGTCTTTTAAAGACCCAGTACTTC
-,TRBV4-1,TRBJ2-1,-,CASSPASEDEQFF,TGCGCCAGCAGCCCAGCTAGCGAGGATGAGCAGTTCTTC
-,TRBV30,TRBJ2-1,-,CAWSVFPGRLYNEQFF,TGTGCCTGGAGTGTATTTCCAGGACGACTATACAATGAGCAGTTCTTC
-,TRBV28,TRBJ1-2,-,CASSLGADLHYGYTF,TGTGCCAGCAGTTTAGGAGCAGATCTCCACTATGGCTACACCTTC
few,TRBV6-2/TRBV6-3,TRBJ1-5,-,CASSQGGGNQPQHF,TGTGCCAGCAGCCAGGGAGGGGGGAATCAGCCCCAGCATTTT
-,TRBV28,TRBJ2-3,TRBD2,CASSLSGITSTDTQYF,TGTGCCAGCAGTTTAAGCGGGATCACTAGCACAGATACGCAGTATTTT
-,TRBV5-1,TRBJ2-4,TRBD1,CASSLAGQGGENIQYF,TGCGCCAGCAGCTTGGCCGGACAGGGAGGAGAAAACATTCAGTACTTC
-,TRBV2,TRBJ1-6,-,CASDGVRSSPLHF,TGTGCCAGCGACGGTGTTCGGAGTTCACCCCTCCACTTT